Listed here are 7 T cell receptor beta chains from one sample, sequenced in a study of early T cells in non-severe SARS-CoV-2 infection. TCRdb itself ran the 5' RACE reads through MiXCR, one entry per CDR3 protein. The data hold 55,000 to 70,000 distinct CDR3 sequences, with roughly a tenth observed a single time. Sequencing input: whole blood. These TCRs come from an adult who was a healthcare worker with PCR-confirmed SARS-CoV-2 infection or an uninfected control (not recorded which).

This chain connects TRBV29-1 to TRBJ2-1, with a tentative D call TRBD1 (6 bases). V was cut by 4 bases and J by 8 bases, with 15 bases left in between. Germline V lookup: CDR1 SQVTM, CDR2 ANQGSEA. The CDR3 has 13 amino acids. CDR3 sequence reads: CSVVGGEGDEQFF. The CDR3 DNA follows: TGCAGCGTTGTTGGAGGTGAGGGGGATGAGCAGTTCTTC.

The rearrangement links TRBV29-1 to TRBJ2-7; no clear D gene. Per the germline V gene, CDR1 is SQVTM and CDR2 is ANQGSEA. Trimming removed 4 bases from V and 12 bases from J, with 16 bases in between. The CDR3 is 11 residues long. The CDR3 sequence: CSVGEDPLVYF. The CDR3 bases are TGCAGCGTTGGAGAGGACCCATTAGTGTACTTC.

This clonotype was seen repeatedly, ten times or more. This sequence joins TRBV7-9 and TRBJ2-1; D gene unclear. Trimming removed 6 bases from V and 4 bases from J, with 4 bases in between. The germline gives CDR1 SEHNR, CDR2 FQNEAQ (reference sequence). The CDR3 contains 11 residues. CDR3 nucleotide sequence: TGTGCCAGCAGTCGATACAATGAGCAGTTCTTC. Translated, it gives CASSRYNEQFF.

The chain carries TRBV7-2 and TRBJ2-7; TRBD2 is a possible D gene (5 bases). The V end lost 2 bases, the J end lost 2 bases, and 10 bases lay between the germline ends. Germline CDR1 SGHTA, CDR2 FQGNSA. This CDR3 spans 14 amino acids. The CDR3 sequence is CASSLISGAYEQYF. The CDR3 region has the DNA TGTGCCAGCAGCTTAATCAGCGGAGCCTACGAGCAGTACTTC.

This clonotype was recorded at least ten times. The chain combines TRBV18 with TRBJ2-6; no firm D call. The V end was cut by 4 bases, the J end by 0 bases, with 13 bases between. Germline-derived CDR1 and CDR2 are KGHSH and LQKENI. CDR3 length equals 17 residues. The CDR3 DNA reads TGTGCCAGCTCACAAGAGCTTCTCAGCTCTGGGGCCAACGTCCTGACTTTC. This gives the protein CASSQELLSSGANVLTF.

In this sample, this clonotype turned up a few times. The chain combines TRBV20-1 with TRBJ2-7, with D hard to call. The germline V and J ends were trimmed by 6 bases and 4 bases, with 13 bases remaining between them. Germline assignment: CDR1 DFQATT and CDR2 SNEGSKA (reference sequence). The CDR3 loop spans 12 amino acids. CDR3 bases: TGCAGTGCCCGTCCCCCGACGTACGAGCAGTACTTC. This translates into CSARPPTYEQYF.

This clonotype was detected many times. DNA of the CDR3: TGTGCCAGCAGTTCTAGCGGTACAGAAGAGACCCAGTACTTC. Translated: CASSSSGTEETQYF. The rearrangement joins TRBV5-4 to TRBJ2-5; 7 positions agree with TRBD2. This CDR3 is 14 amino acids long. The V segment lost 5 bases and the J segment 3 bases; nucleotides outside the gene matches: 7. From germline, CDR1 is SGHNT and CDR2 YYREEE (reference sequence).